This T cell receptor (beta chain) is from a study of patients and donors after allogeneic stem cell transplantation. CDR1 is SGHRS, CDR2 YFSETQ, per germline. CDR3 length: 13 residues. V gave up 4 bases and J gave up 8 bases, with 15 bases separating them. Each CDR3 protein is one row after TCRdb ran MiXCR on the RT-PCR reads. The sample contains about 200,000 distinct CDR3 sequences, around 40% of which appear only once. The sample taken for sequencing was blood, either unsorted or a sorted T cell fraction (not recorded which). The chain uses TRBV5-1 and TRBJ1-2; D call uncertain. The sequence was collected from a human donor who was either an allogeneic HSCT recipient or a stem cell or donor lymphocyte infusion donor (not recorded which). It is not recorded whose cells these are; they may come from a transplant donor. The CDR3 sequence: CASSAIGTVGYTF. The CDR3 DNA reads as TGCGCCAGCAGCGCGATCGGAACGGTCGGCTACACCTTC.